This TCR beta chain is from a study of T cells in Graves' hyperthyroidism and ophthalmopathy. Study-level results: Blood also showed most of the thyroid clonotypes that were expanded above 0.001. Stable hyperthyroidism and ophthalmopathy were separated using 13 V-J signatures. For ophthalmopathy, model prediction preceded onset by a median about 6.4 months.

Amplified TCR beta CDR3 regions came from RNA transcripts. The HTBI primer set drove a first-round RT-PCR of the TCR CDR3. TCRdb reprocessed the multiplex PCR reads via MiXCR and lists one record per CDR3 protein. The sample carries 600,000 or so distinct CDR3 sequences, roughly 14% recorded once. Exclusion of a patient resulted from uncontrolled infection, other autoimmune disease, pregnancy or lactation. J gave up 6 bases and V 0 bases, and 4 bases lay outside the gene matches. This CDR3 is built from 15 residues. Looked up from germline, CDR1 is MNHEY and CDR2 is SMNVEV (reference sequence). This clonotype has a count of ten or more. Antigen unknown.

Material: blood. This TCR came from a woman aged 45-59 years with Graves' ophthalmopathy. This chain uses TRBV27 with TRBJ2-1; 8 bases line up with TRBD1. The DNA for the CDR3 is TGTGCCAGCAGTTTATCCCGGACAGGGCCCAATGAGCAGTTCTTC. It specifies CASSLSRTGPNEQFF.